This T cell receptor beta chain was identified in a study of blood T cell repertoires in COVID-19. V trimming: 4 bases; J trimming: 6 bases; junction bases outside the gene matches: 9. Looked up from germline, CDR1 is MNHEY and CDR2 is SVGAGI. The CDR3 spans 15 residues. Profiling relied on immunoSEQ multiplex PCR, and the TCRdb table lists in-frame clones only, not all of them. The table shows 200,000 to 300,000 clones, with approximately 80% occurring only once. This receptor was obtained from a human donor in a cohort sampled during active COVID-19. Sequencing was performed on peripheral blood. V and J are TRBV6-5 and TRBJ1-2; 9 bases align to TRBD1. Written as DNA, the CDR3 is TGTGCCAGCAGTTCACGGACAGGGGACCTAAATGGCTACACCTTC. Amino acids: CASSSRTGDLNGYTF.